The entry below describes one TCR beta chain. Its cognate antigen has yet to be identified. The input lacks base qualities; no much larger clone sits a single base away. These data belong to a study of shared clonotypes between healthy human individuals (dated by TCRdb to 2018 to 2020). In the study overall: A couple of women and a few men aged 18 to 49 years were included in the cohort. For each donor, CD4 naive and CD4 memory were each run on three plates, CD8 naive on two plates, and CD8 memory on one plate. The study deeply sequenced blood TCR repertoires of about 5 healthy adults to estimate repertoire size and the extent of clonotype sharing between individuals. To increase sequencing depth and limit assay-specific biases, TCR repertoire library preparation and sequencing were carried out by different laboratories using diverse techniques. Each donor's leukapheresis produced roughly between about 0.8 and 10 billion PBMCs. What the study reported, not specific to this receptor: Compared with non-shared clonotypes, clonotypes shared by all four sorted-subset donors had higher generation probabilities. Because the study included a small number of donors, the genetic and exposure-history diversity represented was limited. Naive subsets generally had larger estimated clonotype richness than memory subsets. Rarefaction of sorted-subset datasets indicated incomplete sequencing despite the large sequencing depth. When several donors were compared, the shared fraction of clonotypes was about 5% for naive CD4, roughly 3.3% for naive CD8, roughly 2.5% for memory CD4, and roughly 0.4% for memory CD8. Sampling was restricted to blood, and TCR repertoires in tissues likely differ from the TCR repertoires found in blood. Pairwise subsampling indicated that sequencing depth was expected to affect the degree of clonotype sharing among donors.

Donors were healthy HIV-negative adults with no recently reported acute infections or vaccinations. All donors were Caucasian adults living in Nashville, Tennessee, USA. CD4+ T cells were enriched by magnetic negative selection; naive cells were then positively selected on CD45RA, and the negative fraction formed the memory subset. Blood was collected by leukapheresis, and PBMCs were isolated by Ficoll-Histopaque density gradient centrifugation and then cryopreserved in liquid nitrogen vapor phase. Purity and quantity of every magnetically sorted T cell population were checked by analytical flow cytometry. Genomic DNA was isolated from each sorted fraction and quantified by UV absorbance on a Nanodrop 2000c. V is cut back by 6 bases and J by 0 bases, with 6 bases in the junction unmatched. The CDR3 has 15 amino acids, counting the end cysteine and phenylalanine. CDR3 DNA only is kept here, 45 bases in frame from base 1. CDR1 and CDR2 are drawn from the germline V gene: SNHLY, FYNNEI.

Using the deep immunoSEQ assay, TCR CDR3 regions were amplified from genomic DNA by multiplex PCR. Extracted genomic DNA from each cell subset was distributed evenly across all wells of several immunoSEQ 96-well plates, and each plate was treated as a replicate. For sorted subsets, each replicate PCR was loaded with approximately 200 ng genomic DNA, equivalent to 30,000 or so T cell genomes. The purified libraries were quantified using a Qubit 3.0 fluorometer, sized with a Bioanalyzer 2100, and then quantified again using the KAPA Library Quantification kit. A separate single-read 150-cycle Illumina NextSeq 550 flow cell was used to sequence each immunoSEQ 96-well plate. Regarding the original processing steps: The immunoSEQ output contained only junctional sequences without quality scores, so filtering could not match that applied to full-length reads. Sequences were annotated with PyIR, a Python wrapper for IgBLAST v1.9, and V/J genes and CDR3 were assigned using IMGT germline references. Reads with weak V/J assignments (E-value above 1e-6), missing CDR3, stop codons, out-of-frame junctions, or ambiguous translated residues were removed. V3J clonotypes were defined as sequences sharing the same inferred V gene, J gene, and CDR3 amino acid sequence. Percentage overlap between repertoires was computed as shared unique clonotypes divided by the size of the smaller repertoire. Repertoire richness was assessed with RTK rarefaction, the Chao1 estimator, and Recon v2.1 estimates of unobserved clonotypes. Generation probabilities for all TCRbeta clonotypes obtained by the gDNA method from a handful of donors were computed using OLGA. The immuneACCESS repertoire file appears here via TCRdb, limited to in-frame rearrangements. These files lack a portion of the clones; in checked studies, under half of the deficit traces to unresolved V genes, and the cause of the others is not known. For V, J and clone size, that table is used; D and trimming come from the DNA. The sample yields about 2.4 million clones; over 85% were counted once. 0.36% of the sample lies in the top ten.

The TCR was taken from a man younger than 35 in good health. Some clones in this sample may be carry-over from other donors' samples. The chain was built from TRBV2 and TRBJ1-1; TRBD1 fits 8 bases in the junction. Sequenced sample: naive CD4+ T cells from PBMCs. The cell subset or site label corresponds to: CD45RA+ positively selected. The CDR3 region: CASSEQGALNTEAFF. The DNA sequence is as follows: TGTGCCAGCAGCGAGCAGGGGGCATTGAACACTGAAGCTTTCTTT.